This T cell receptor beta chain was obtained from a study of T cells in Graves' hyperthyroidism and ophthalmopathy. On the basis of clinical symptoms, serum thyroxine and TRAb, thyroid ultrasound and orbital computed tomography, diagnoses were made. The V and J ends lost 3 bases and 8 bases, in that order; junction bases with no gene match: 14. This CDR3 is 16 amino acids long. Amplification of TCR beta CDR3 regions used RNA as the template. When the TCR CDR3 underwent first-round RT-PCR, the HTBI primer set was used. TCRdb independently ran MiXCR on the multiplex PCR reads; one entry per CDR3 protein. The sample lists roughly 710,000 distinct CDR3 sequences, about 35% occurring once.

This sequence originates from a woman aged 40 to 55 with Graves' hyperthyroidism. The genes are TRBV12-3 or TRBV12-4 and TRBJ1-2; 8 bases match TRBD1. Input material: blood. The CDR3, as DNA: TGTGCCAGCAGTTTTCTCTCAGGGGGCTTTCCGGGGGGCTACACCTTC. Its translation: CASSFLSGGFPGGYTF.